This paragraph covers one T cell receptor beta chain sequence. Its antigen remains unknown. The data derive from a study of cytomegalovirus exposure and HLA in healthy donors. Use of 60 Vbeta and 13 Jbeta primers characterized the PCR. TCRdb's copy holds only in-frame clones and misses some; the assay was immunoSEQ multiplex PCR. This table has approximately 240,000 clones, roughly 90% appearing once. Study findings and constraints: Most likely, a cluster of highly shared sequence variants arose as a sequencing artifact.

The source is a woman younger than 35 in good health and CMV-seronegative. The sample was PBMCs.

The CDR3, as DNA: TGTGCCAGTAGTACACCGGGACACCTTTACAATGAGCAGTTCTTC. Its translation: CASSTPGHLYNEQFF. This rearrangement joins TRBV19 to TRBJ2-1; D might be TRBD1 (6 bases). This CDR3 is built from 15 residues. V lost 4 bases to trimming and J lost 4 bases, with 14 bases between them. Germline-derived CDR1 and CDR2 are LNHDA and SQIVND (reference sequence).